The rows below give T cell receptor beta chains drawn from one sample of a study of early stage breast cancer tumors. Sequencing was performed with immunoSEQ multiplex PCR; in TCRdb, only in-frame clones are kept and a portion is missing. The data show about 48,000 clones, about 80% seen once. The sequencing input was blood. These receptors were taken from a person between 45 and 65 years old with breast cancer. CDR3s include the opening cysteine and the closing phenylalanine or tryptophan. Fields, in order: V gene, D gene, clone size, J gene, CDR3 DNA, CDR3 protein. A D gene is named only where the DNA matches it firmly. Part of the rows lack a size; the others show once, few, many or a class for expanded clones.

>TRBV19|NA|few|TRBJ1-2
TGTGCCAGTAGTGCAACACTGATCCCCTATGGCTACACCTTC
CASSATLIPYGYTF
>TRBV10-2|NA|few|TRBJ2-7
TGCGCCAGCAAGAGGGCTACGGAGCAGTACTTC
CASKRATEQYF
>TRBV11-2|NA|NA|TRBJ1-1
TGTGCCAGCAGCTTAGGGGCCTGGGCGGAAAGAACTGAAGCTTTCTTT
CASSLGAWAERTEAFF
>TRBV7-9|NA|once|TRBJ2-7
TGTGCCAGCAGCTTGGACCTGGAGCCCTACGAGCAGTACTTC
CASSLDLEPYEQYF
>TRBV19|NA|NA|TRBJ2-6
TGTGCCAGTAGTCTTCAAGGACAGTTATTCTCTGGGGCCAACGTCCTGACTTTC
CASSLQGQLFSGANVLTF
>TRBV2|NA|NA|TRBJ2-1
TGTGCCAGCAGAGCCAGCGGGCAGCAGTTCTTC
CASRASGQQFF
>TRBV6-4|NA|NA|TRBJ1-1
TGTGCCAGCAGTGGCCCGATAAATTGGGACACTGAAGCTTTCTTT
CASSGPINWDTEAFF
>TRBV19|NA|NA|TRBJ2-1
TGTGCCAGTAGTTCCTTGAGGGGGGATGAGCAGTTCTTC
CASSSLRGDEQFF
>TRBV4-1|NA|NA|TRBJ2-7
TGCGCCAGCAGCCCAGCGGAGACCTACGAGCAGTACTTC
CASSPAETYEQYF
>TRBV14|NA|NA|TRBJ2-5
TGTGCCAGCAGCCAAATTTATGTGTTGTTAGAGACCCAGTACTTC
CASSQIYVLLETQYF
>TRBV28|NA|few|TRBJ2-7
TGTGCCAGCAGTTTGACAGGAGGATACGAGCAGTACTTC
CASSLTGGYEQYF
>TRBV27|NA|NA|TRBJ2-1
TGTGCCAGCAGTGGTGGGGAATCCTACAATGAGCAGTTCTTC
CASSGGESYNEQFF
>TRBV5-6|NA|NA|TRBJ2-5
TGTGCCAGCAGCTCCGGGTCGGGTACGCGAGGGACCCAGTACTTC
CASSSGSGTRGTQYF
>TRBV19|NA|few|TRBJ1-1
TGTGCCAGTAGCGAGGGAAGGACCACTGAAGCTTTCTTT
CASSEGRTTEAFF
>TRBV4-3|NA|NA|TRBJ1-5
TGCGCCAGCAGCCAAGATTTGGAGGGCAATCAGCCCCAGCATTTT
CASSQDLEGNQPQHF
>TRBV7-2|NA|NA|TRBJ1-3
TGTGCCAGCAGCTTAAAAGGGACAACCGGAAACACCATATATTTT
CASSLKGTTGNTIYF
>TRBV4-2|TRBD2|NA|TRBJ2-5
TGTGCCAGCAGCCAAGATCTCCAGACTAGCGGGACCGGAGAGACCCAGTACTTC
CASSQDLQTSGTGETQYF
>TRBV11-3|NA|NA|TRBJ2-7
TGTGCCAGCAGCTTAAACGGAGCCGTACACGAGCAGTACTTC
CASSLNGAVHEQYF
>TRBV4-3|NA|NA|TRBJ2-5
TGCGCCAGCAGCCAAAATCACTTCCAAGAGACCCAGTACTTC
CASSQNHFQETQYF
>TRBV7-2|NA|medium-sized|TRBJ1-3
TGTGCCAGCAGCATGACAGCCTCTGGAAACACCATATATTTT
CASSMTASGNTIYF
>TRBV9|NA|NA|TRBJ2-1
TGTGCCAGCAGCCCTGGGGGACGGTCCTACAATGAGCAGTTCTTC
CASSPGGRSYNEQFF
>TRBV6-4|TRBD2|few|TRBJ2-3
TGTGCCAGCAGGAGGGAGGGGATATCAGATACGCAGTATTTT
CASRREGISDTQYF
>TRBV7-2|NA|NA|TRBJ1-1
TGTGCCAGCAGCTTCCGGCAGGGTACGAACACTGAAGCTTTCTTT
CASSFRQGTNTEAFF
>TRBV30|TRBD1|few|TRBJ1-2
TGTGCCTGGAGGACAGGGAAGTTCTATGGCTACACCTTC
CAWRTGKFYGYTF
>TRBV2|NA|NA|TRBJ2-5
TGTGCCAGCAGTGAACAGGGGACAAAACAAGAGACCCAGTACTTC
CASSEQGTKQETQYF
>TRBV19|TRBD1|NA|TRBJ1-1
TGTGCCTCACGGACAGGCACTGAAGCTTTCTTT
CASRTGTEAFF
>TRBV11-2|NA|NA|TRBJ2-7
TGTGCCAGCAGCTTAGAGGGGGGGGCCGGCGAGCAGTACTTC
CASSLEGGAGEQYF
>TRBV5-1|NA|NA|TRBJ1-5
TGCGCCAGCAGCTTGGATGGACTGCCTAATCAGCCCCAGCATTTT
CASSLDGLPNQPQHF
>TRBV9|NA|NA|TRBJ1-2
TGTGCCAGCAGCGTAGCCCAGGGAACTAACTATGGCTACACCTTC
CASSVAQGTNYGYTF
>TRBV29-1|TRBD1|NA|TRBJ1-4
TGCAGCGTTGGAGACCGGGGGACAGGGAATGAAAAACTGTTTTTT
CSVGDRGTGNEKLFF
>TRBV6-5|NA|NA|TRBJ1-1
TGTGCCAGCAGTCCCGACGTCATGAACACTGAAGCTTTCTTT
CASSPDVMNTEAFF
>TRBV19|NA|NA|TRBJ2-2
TGTGCCAGTACATGGGCAGCCAACACCGGGGAGCTGTTTTTT
CASTWAANTGELFF
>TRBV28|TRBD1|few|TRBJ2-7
TGTGCCAGCAGGGGGACAGGGGACGAGCAGTACTTC
CASRGTGDEQYF
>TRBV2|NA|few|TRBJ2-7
TGTGCCAGCAGTGAAGGTAGCTTCTACGAGCAGTACTTC
CASSEGSFYEQYF
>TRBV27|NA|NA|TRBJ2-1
TGTGCCAGCAGTCCACGGACAGCAAAATGGGTAGGGGATGAGCAGTTCTTC
CASSPRTAKWVGDEQFF
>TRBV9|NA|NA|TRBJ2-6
TGTGCCAGCAGCGTGACCTCTGGGGCCAACGTCCTGACTTTC
CASSVTSGANVLTF
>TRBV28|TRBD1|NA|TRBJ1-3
TGTGCCAGCACCACGGACAGGGGGCTCGGAAACACCATATATTTT
CASTTDRGLGNTIYF
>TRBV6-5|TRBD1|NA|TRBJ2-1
TGTGCCAGCAGTTCCGGACAGGGGTGGGTGCAGTTCTTC
CASSSGQGWVQFF
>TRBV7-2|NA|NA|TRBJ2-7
TGTGCCAGCAGCTTAGACCGGTATTTCGAGCAGTACTTC
CASSLDRYFEQYF
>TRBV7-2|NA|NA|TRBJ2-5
TGTGCCAGCAGCTTATGGAGCGGACGGCAAGAGACCCAGTACTTC
CASSLWSGRQETQYF
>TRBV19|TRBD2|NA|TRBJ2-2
TGTGCCAGTAATAGTGAGAAGCGGGAGACGAGAGGAAACGGGGAGCTGTTTTTT
CASNSEKRETRGNGELFF
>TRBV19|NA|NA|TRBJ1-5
TGTGCCAGTAGTATTCCGGACACATTTAGAAATCAGCCCCAGCATTTT
CASSIPDTFRNQPQHF
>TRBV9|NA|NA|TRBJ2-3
TGTGCCAGCAGCGTAGGAGGTTCATTTCGCACGGCAGATACGCAGTATTTT
CASSVGGSFRTADTQYF
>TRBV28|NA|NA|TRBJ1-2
TGTGCCAGCAGTCCATCTGAGGGGGGCGACTATGGCTACACCTTC
CASSPSEGGDYGYTF
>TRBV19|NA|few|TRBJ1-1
TGTGCCAGTTCTCACAAAGGGAACACTGAAGCTTTCTTT
CASSHKGNTEAFF
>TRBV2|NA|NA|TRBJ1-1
TGTGCCAGCCACCGGGGGATGAACACTGAAGCTTTCTTT
CASHRGMNTEAFF
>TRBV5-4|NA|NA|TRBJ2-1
TGTGCCAGCAGCTTGACAGACTACAATGAGCAGTTCTTC
CASSLTDYNEQFF
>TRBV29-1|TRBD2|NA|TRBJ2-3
TGCAGCGTTTCGGGACTAGCGGAGAACACAGATACGCAGTATTTT
CSVSGLAENTDTQYF
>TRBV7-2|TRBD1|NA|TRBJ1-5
TGTGCCAGCAGCCCTCCCCCGACAGGGAATCAGCCCCAGCATTTT
CASSPPPTGNQPQHF
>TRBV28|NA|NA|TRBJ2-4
TGTGCCAGCAGCTGGCAAGGGCTACTAGCCAAAAACATTCAGTACTTC
CASSWQGLLAKNIQYF
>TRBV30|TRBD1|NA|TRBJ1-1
TGTGCCTGGAGTGTACGGGACAGGGACACTGAAGCTTTCTTT
CAWSVRDRDTEAFF
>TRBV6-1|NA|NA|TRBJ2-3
TGTGCTATCTCCCGTTCGGGGGCAGATACGCAGTATTTT
CAISRSGADTQYF
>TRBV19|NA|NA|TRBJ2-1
TGTGCCAGTAGTAGGCTTGGGGCGAACAATGAGCAGTTCTTC
CASSRLGANNEQFF
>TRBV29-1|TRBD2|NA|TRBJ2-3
TGCAGCGTTGAAGATCGGAGGACTAGCAGAGGACATGCAGATACGCAGTATTTT
CSVEDRRTSRGHADTQYF
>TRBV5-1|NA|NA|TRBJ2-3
TGCGCCAGCAGCTTGGCCGTCGGGGGGCCCACAGATACGCAGTATTTT
CASSLAVGGPTDTQYF